The entry that follows covers one T cell receptor (beta chain) sequence. The data derive from a study of cytomegalovirus exposure and HLA in healthy donors. The primer mix had 60 Vbeta and 13 Jbeta primers. Sequencing was performed with immunoSEQ multiplex PCR; in TCRdb, only in-frame clones are kept and a portion is missing. The table records about 160,000 clones, roughly 79% of them present only once. V dropped 0 bases and J dropped 5 bases, with 17 bases sitting between them. Germline V gives CDR1 LGHNA, CDR2 YSLEER. The CDR3 consists of 16 residues. The chain carries TRBV4-3 and TRBJ2-7; D possibly corresponds to TRBD2 (6 bases). This receptor was taken from a woman between 50 and 59 years old in good health and CMV-seronegative. The sequenced sample was PBMCs. The DNA of the CDR3 is TGCGCCAGCAGCCAAGATTCGGGCGCAGGCGGGAACGAGCAGTACTTC. Its translation: CASSQDSGAGGNEQYF.